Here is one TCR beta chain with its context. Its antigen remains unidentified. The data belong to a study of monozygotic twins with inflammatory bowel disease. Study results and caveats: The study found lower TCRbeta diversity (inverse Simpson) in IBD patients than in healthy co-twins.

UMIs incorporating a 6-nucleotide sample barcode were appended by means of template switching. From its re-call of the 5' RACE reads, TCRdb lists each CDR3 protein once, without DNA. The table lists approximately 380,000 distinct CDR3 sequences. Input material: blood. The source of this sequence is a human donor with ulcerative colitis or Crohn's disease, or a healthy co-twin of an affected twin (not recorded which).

The CDR3 here is CASSLDGRTYEQYF. V gene TRBV7-2 combines with J gene TRBJ2-7. CDR3 length: 14 amino acids. The V gene's germline CDR1 is SGHTA and CDR2 FQGNSA.